In this sample, the clone carrying this T cell receptor beta chain turned up many times. Looked up from germline, CDR1 is SGHRS and CDR2 is YFSETQ. The CDR3 is 16 amino acids. The ends lost 0 bases at V and 2 bases at J; junction bases unmatched: 2. The data are from a study of neurological immune-mediated disorders. In TCRdb, the 5' RACE reads were re-called with MiXCR into one record per CDR3 protein. There are about 40,000 distinct CDR3 sequences in the sample; approximately 2.4% occur only once, and about 2.4% lies in the top ten. Input material: PBMCs. J is TRBJ2-7 and V is TRBV5-1, with 13 bases matching TRBD2. The origin of this receptor is a man between 45 and 60 years old with multiple sclerosis. The CDR3 DNA sequence: TGCGCCAGCAGCTTGGGGACTAGCGGGAGTACCTACGAGCAGTACTTC. Protein sequence: CASSLGTSGSTYEQYF.